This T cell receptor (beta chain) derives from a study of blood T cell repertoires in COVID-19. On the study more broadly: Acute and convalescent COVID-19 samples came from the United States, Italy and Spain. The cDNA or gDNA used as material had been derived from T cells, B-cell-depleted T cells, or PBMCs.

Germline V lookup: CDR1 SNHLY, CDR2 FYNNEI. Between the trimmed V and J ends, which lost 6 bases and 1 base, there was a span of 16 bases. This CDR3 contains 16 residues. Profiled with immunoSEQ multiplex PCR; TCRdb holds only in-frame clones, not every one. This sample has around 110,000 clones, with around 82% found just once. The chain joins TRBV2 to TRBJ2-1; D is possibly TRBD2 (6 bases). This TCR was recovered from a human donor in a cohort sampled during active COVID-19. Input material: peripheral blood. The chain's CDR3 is CASSPEGLASYNEQFF. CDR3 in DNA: TGTGCCAGCAGCCCAGAGGGCCTAGCGTCCTACAATGAGCAGTTCTTC.